This T cell receptor beta chain appears in the sequencing data of a study of response to subunit inactivated influenza vaccine. Findings of the study overall: Seasonal influenza vaccination, on each occasion, was suggested by the authors to recruit few new T cells.

V shed 7 bases and J shed 7 bases, with 10 bases lying between them. CDR1 MDHEN and CDR2 SYDVKM come from the germline V gene. This CDR3 has 11 amino acids. This clonotype came up many times. Its antigen is not known. From the RT-PCR reads, TCRdb called clonotypes with MiXCR, one entry per CDR3 protein. The table records 500,000 to 550,000 distinct CDR3 sequences, roughly 7.6% of them present only once. Specimen: PBMCs from blood, collected less than 30 months after vaccination. This sequence joins TRBV28 and TRBJ2-5; D might be TRBD2 (6 bases). The clonotype comes from a man aged 50 to 69 who received an inactivated influenza vaccine. DNA for the CDR3: TGTGCCAGCAATCGGAGGGGGACCCAGTACTTC. This sequence encodes CASNRRGTQYF.